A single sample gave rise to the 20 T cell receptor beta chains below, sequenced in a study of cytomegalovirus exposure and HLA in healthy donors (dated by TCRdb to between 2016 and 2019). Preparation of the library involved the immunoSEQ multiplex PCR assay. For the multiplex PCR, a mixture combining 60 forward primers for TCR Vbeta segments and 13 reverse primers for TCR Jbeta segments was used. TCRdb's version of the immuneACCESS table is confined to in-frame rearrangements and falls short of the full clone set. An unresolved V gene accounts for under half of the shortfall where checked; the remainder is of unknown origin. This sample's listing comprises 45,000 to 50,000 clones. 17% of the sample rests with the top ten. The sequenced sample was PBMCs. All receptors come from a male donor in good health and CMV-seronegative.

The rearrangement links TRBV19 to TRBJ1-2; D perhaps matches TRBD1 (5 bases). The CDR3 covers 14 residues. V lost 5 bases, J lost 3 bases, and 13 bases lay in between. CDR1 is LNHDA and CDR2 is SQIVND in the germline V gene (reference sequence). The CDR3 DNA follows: TGTGCCAGTAGTCCCCGGGGGGGAGACTATGGCTACACCTTC. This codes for CASSPRGGDYGYTF.

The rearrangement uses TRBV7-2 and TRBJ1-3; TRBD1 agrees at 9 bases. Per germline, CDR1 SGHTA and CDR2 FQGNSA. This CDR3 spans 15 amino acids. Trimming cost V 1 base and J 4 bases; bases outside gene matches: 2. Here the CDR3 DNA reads TGTGCCAGCAGCTTAGGGGACAGGGCCGGAAACACCATATATTTT. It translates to CASSLGDRAGNTIYF.

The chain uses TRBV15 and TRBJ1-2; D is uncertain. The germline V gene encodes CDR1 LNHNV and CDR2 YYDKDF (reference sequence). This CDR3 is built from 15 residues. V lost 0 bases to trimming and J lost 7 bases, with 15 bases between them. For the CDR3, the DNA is TGTGCCACCAGCAGAGATCAGGCTCAAGTAGGTGGCTACACCTTC. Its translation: CATSRDQAQVGGYTF.

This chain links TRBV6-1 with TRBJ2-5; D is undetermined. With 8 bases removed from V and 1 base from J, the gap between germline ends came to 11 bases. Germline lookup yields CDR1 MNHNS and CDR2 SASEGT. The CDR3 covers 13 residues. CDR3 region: CASLAYTQETQYF. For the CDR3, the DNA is TGTGCCAGCCTGGCTTACACCCAAGAGACCCAGTACTTC.

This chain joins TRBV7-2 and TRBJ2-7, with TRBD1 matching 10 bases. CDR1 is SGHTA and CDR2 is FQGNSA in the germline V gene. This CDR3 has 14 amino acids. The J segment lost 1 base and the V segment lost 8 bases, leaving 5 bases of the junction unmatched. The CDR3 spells CASRRDRGSYEQYF. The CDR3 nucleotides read TGTGCCAGCCGACGGGACAGGGGATCCTACGAGCAGTACTTC. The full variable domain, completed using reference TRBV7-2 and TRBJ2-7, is GAGVSQSPSNKVTEKGKDVELRCDPISGHTALYWYRQSLGQGLEFLIYFQGNSAPDKSGLPSDRFSAERTGGSVSTLTIQRTQQEDSAVYLCASRRDRGSYEQYFGPGTRLTVT.

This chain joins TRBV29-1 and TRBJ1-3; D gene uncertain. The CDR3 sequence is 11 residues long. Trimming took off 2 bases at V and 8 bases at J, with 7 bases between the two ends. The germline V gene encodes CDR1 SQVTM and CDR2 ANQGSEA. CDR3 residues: CSVERGDTIYF. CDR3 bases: TGCAGCGTTGAACGGGGAGACACCATATATTTT.

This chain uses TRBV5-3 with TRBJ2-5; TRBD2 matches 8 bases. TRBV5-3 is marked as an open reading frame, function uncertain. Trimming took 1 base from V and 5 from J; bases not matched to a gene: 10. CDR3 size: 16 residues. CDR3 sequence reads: CARSLQPSGRGETQYF. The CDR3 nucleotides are TGTGCCAGAAGCTTGCAGCCTAGCGGGCGGGGTGAGACCCAGTACTTC.

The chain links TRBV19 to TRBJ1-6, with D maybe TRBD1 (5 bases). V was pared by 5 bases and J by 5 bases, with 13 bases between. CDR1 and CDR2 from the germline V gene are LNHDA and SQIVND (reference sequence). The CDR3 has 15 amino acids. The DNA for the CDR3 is TGTGCCAGTAGTTACGACCGGGGGGATAATTCACCCCTCCACTTT. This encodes CASSYDRGDNSPLHF.

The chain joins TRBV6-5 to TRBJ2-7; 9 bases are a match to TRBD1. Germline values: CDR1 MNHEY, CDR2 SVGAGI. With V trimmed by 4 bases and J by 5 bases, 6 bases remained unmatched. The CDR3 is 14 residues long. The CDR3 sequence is CASSSSGTGNEQYF. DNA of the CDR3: TGTGCCAGCAGTTCGTCCGGGACAGGGAACGAGCAGTACTTC.

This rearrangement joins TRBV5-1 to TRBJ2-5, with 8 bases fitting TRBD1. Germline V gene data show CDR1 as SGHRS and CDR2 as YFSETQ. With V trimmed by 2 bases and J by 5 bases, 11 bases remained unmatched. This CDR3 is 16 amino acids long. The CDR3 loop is CASSFRGQGAVETQYF. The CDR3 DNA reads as TGCGCCAGCAGCTTCAGAGGTCAGGGGGCTGTTGAGACCCAGTACTTC.

The DNA for the CDR3 is TGTGCCAGCAGTTTATTGTGGGGCCCCGACCAAGAGACCCAGTACTTC. It yields the protein CASSLLWGPDQETQYF. V is TRBV27 and J is TRBJ2-5; a weak D match, TRBD1 (5 bases). The V end was cut by 1 base, the J end by 0 bases, with 12 bases between. Germline V lookup: CDR1 MNHEY, CDR2 SMNVEV (reference sequence). The CDR3 is 16 residues long.

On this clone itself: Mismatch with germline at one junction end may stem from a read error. The chain's CDR3 is CASSPRGGSHEQYF. CDR3 sequence (DNA): TGTGCCAGCTCACCTAGAGGGGGCTCCCACGAGCAGTACTTC. This chain uses TRBV18 with TRBJ2-7, with 7 bases aligning to TRBD1. Germline V gene sequence: CDR1 KGHSH, CDR2 LQKENI. The CDR3 has 14 amino acids.

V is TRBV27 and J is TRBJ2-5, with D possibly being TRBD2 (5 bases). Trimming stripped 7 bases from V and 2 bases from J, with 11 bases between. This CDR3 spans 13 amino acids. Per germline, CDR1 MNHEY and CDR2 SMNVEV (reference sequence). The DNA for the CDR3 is TGTGCCAGCATGGGAGCAGTACAAGAGACCCAGTACTTC. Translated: CASMGAVQETQYF.

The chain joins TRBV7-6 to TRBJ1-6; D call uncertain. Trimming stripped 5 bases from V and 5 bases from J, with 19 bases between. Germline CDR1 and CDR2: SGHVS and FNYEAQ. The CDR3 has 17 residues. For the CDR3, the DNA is TGTGCCAGCAGCCGGTCGCGGGGTGGGGTCGATAATTCACCCCTCCACTTT. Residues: CASSRSRGGVDNSPLHF. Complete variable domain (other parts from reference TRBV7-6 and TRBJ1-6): GAGVSQSPRYKVTKRGQDVALRCDPISGHVSLYWYRQALGQGPEFLTYFNYEAQQDKSGLPNDRFSAERPEGSISTLTIQRTEQRDSAMYRCASSRSRGGVDNSPLHFGNGTRLTVT.

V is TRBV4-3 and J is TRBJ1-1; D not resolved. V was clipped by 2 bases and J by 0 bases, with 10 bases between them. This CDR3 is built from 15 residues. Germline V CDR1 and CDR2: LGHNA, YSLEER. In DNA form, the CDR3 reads TGCGCCAGCAGCCAATTGCTGGCGGTGAACACTGAAGCTTTCTTT. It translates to CASSQLLAVNTEAFF.

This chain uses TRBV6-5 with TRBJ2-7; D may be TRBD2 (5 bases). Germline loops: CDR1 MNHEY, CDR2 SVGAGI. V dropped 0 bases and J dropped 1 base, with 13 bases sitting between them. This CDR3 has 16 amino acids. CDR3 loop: CASSYSRGLRSYEQYF. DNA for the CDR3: TGTGCCAGCAGTTACTCGAGAGGGTTGAGGTCCTACGAGCAGTACTTC.

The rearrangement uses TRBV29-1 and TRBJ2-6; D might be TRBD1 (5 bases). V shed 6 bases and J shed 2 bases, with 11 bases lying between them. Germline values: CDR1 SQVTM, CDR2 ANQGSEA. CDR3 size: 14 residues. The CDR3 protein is CSVIREAGANVLTF. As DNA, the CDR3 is TGCAGCGTCATCAGGGAAGCTGGGGCCAACGTCCTGACTTTC.

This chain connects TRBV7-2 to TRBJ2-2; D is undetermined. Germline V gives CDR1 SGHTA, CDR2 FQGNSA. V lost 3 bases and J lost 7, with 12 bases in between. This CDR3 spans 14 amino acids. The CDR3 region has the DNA TGTGCCAGCAGCTTGATGAGGTTCAGCGGGGAGCTGTTTTTT. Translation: CASSLMRFSGELFF.

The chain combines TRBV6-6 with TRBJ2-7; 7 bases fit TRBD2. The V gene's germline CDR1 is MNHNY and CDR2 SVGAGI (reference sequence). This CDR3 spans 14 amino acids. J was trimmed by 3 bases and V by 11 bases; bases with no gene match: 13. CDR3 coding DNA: TGTGCCGGATGGGAGGGGACGACGGACTACGAGCAGTACTTC. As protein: CAGWEGTTDYEQYF.

CDR3 sequence reads: CASSLGGLGSRETQYF. The CDR3 bases are TGTGCCAGCAGCTTGGGGGGACTAGGGTCCCGCGAGACCCAGTACTTC. The chain employs TRBV5-4 and TRBJ2-5; the match to TRBD2 covers 8 bases. From germline, CDR1 is SGHNT and CDR2 YYREEE (reference sequence). This CDR3 contains 16 residues. Trimming took 0 bases from V and 5 from J; bases not matched to a gene: 9.